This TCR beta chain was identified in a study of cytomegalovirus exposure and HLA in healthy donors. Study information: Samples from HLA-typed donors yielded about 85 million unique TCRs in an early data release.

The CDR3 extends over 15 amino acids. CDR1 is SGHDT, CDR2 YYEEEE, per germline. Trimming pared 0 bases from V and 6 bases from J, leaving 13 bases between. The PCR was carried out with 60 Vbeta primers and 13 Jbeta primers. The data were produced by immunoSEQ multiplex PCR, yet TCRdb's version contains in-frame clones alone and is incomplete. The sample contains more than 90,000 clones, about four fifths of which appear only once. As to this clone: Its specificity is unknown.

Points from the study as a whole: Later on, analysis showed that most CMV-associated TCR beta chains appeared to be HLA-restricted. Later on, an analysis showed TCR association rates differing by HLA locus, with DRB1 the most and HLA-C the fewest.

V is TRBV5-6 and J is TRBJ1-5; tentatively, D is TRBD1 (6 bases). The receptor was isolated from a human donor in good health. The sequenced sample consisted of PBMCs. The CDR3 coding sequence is TGTGCCAGCAGCTTGGGGCCGACAGGCACTCAGCCCCAGCATTTT. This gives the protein CASSLGPTGTQPQHF.